This T cell receptor (beta chain) is from a study of cytomegalovirus exposure and HLA in healthy donors. J lost 4 bases, V lost 1 base, and 2 bases had no gene match. CDR1 and CDR2 from the germline V gene are SQVTM and ANQGSEA. The CDR3 contains 14 residues. Those who donated were healthy bone marrow donors. It was with 60 Vbeta and 13 Jbeta primers that the PCR ran. Profiled with immunoSEQ multiplex PCR; TCRdb holds only in-frame clones, not every one. The sample totals under 50,000 clones; its top ten clones hold approximately 16%. Sequencing was carried out using PBMCs. The gene calls are TRBV29-1 and TRBJ1-5, with 9 bases that match TRBD1. The sequence derives from a male donor in good health and CMV-seronegative. The CDR3 DNA is TGCAGCGTTGAAGCGGGGACAGGGAATCAGCCCCAGCATTTT. It codes for CSVEAGTGNQPQHF.